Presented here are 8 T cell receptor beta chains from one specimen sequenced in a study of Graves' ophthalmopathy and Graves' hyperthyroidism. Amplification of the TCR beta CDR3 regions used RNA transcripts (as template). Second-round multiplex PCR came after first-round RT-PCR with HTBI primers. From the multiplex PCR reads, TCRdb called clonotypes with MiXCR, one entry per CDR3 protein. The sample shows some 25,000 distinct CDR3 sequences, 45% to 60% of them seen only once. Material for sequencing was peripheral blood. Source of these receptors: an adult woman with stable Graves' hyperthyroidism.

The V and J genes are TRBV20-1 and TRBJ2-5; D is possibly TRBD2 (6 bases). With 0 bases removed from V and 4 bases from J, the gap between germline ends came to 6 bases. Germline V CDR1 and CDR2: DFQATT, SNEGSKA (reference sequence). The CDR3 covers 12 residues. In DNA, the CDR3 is TGCAGTGCTAGAGAGGGACTAGAGACCCAGTACTTC. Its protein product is CSAREGLETQYF.

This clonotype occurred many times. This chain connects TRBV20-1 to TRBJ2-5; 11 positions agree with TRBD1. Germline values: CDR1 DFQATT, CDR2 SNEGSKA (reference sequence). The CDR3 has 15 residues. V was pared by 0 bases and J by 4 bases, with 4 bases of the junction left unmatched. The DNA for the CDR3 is TGCAGTGCTAGAGATCCCGGGACAGGGGGAGAGACCCAGTACTTC. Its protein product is CSARDPGTGGETQYF.

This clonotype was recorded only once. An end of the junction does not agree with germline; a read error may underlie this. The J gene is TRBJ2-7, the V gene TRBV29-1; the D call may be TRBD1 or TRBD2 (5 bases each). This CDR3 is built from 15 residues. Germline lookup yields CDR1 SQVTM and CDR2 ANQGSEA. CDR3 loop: CSVTSMDEGSYEQHF. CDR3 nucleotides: TGCAGCGTGACTTCCATGGATGAGGGGTCCTACGAGCAGCATTTC.

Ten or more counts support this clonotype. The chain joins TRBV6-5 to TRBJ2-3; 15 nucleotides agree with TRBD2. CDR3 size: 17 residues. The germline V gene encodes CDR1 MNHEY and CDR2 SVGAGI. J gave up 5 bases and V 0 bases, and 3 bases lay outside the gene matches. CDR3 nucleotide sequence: TGTGCCAGCAGTTACTCAGGACTAGCGGGAGGGCGAGATACGCAGTATTTT. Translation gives CASSYSGLAGGRDTQYF.

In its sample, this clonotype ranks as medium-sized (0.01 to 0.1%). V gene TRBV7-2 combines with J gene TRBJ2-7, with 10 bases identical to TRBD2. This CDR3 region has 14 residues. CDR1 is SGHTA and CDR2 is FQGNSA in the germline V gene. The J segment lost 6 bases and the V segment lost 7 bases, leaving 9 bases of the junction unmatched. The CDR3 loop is CASTAGTSVGEQYF. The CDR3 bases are TGTGCCAGCACCGCAGGGACTAGCGTCGGCGAGCAGTACTTC.

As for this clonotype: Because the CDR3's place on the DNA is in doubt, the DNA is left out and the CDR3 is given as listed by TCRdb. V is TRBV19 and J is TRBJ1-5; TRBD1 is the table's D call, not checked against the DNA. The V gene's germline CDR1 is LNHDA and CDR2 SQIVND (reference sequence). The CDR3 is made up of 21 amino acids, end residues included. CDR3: CASRGRGRGEKLCFGSGTQHF.

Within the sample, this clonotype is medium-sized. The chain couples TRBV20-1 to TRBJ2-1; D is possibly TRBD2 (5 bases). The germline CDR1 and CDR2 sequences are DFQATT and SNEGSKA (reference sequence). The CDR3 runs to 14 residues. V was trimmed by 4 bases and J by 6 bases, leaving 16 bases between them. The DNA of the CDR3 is TGCAGTGCTAAAAAGGACGGTGGACTCAATGAGCAGTTCTTC. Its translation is CSAKKDGGLNEQFF.

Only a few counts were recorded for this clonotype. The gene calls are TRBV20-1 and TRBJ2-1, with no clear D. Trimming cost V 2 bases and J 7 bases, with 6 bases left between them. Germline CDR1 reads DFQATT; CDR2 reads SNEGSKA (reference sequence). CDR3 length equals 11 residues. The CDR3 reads CSARWGNEQFF. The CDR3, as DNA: TGCAGTGCTAGATGGGGAAATGAGCAGTTCTTC.